This T cell receptor beta chain emerged from a study of blood T cell repertoires in COVID-19. Study-wide background: From the United States, Italy and Spain came samples of acute and convalescent COVID-19.

In the original workflow: Reference gene primer amplification in the assay estimated nucleated cell counts. Some clones are missing from TCRdb's copy, which holds only in-frame ones; the method was immunoSEQ multiplex PCR. The V and J calls and clone size are taken from that table; D and trimming were inferred from the DNA. Among about 98,000 clones, roughly 92% were seen once, and the ten largest hold more than 1.5%. Seattle enrolled patients during active infection and tracked them longitudinally. The germline V gene has CDR1 KGHDR and CDR2 SFDVKD. CDR3 size: 13 residues. V was trimmed by 9 bases and J by 3 bases, leaving 13 bases between them.

This clonotype was sampled from a woman between 45 and 60 years old with COVID-19, enrolled during active disease. Specimen: peripheral blood. This chain links TRBV24-1 with TRBJ1-2; D remains unclear. The CDR3 reads CATRPAGDYGYTF. CDR3 bases: TGTGCCACCCGGCCCGCCGGGGACTATGGCTACACCTTC.